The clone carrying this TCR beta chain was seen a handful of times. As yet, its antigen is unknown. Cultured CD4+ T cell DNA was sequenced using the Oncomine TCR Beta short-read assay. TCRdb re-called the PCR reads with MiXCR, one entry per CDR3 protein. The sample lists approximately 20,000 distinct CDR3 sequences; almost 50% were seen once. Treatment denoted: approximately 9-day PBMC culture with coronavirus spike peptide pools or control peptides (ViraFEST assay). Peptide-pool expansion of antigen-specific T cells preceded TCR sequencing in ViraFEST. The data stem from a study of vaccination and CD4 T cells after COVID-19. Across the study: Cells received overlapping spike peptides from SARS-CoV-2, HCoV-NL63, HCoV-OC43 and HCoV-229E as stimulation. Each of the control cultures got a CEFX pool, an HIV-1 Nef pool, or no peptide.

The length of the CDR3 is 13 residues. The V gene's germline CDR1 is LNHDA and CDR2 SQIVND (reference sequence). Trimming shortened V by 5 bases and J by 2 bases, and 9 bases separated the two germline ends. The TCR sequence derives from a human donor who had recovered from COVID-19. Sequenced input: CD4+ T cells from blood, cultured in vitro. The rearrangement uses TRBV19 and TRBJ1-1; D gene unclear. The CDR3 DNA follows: TGTGCCAGTAGTTCGCGGGTCAACACTGAAGCTTTCTTT. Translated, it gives CASSSRVNTEAFF.